Listed here are 26 T cell receptor beta chains from one sample, sequenced in a study of blood T cell repertoires in COVID-19. Assay: immunoSEQ multiplex PCR; the TCRdb copy retains only in-frame clones and omits some. Counted here are tens of thousands of clones, around 88% occurring once; the ten biggest clones make up around 1.4%. Sequencing used peripheral blood. The receptors come from a man aged 55 to 70 with acute or convalescent COVID-19.

CDR3 DNA sequence: TGTGCCAGCAGTGCAGACAGGGGCTGGACAGATACGCAGTATTTT. This encodes CASSADRGWTDTQYF. The chain couples TRBV2 to TRBJ2-3, with TRBD1 identical over 8 bases. The CDR3 spans 15 residues. V lost 4 bases, J lost 3 bases, and 6 bases stayed unmatched. The V gene's germline CDR1 is SNHLY and CDR2 FYNNEI.

The chain recombines TRBV9 with TRBJ1-1; no firm D call. Deletions cut 4 bases from V and 1 base from J, with 11 bases between. There are 14 residues in the CDR3. In germline, CDR1 is SGDLS, CDR2 YYNGEE. The CDR3 DNA is TGTGCCAGCAGCTTCGGGGTTGAGAACACTGAAGCTTTCTTT. Amino acids: CASSFGVENTEAFF. The complete variable domain, with remaining parts taken from reference TRBV9 and TRBJ1-1, reads DSGVTQTPKHLITATGQRVTLRCSPRSGDLSVYWYQQSLDQGLQFLIQYYNGEERAKGNILERFSAQQFPDLHSELNLSSLELGDSALYFCASSFGVENTEAFFGQGTRLTVV.

Details on this clone: One junction end disagrees with the germline gene, perhaps due to a read error. This chain uses TRBV5-1 with TRBJ2-7, with 14 bases identical to TRBD2. The CDR3 has 12 amino acids. Germline CDR1 is SGHRS and CDR2 is YFSETQ. CDR3 in amino acids: CASSFGGLAGAF. For the CDR3, the DNA is TGCGCCAGCAGCTTCGGGGGACTAGCGGGGGCCTTC.

Regarding this clone: Different DNA sequences within this sample yield the same CDR3. For the CDR3, the DNA is TGTGCCAGCAGTTTAGATGGAGGGGTGAACACTGAAGCTTTCTTT. It yields the protein CASSLDGGVNTEAFF. This sequence joins TRBV28 and TRBJ1-1; weak D call: TRBD1 (5 bases). The CDR3 covers 15 residues. Germline CDR1 reads MDHEN; CDR2 reads SYDVKM. V lost 2 bases and J lost 0, with 10 bases in between.

CDR3 nucleotide sequence: TGCAGCGTCTCCGAAACTGACAGGGGCGAGCAGTACTTC. Translating it yields CSVSETDRGEQYF. The chain combines TRBV29-1 with TRBJ2-7; 8 bases line up with TRBD1. CDR1 and CDR2 (germline): SQVTM, ANQGSEA. V shed 6 bases, J shed 6 bases, and the junction held 10 bases outside the gene matches. This CDR3 comprises 13 residues.

The gene calls are TRBV11-2 and TRBJ2-7, with 7 positions matching TRBD2. V trimming: 1 base; J trimming: 6 bases; junction bases outside the gene matches: 6. Germline V CDR1 and CDR2: SGHAT, FQNNGV. The CDR3 sequence is 14 residues long. The CDR3 sequence: CASSLAGPGGEQYF. Written as DNA, the CDR3 is TGTGCCAGCAGCTTAGCGGGCCCGGGGGGCGAGCAGTACTTC.

The chain recombines TRBV7-2 with TRBJ1-1; D ambiguous. Between the trimmed V and J ends, which lost 4 bases and 1 base, there was a span of 16 bases. The CDR3 spans 16 residues. Germline CDR1 and CDR2: SGHTA and FQGNSA. The CDR3 DNA sequence: TGTGCCAGCAGCTCGAATACCTTTACATCGAACACTGAAGCTTTCTTT. Translation: CASSSNTFTSNTEAFF.

The rearrangement links TRBV5-4 to TRBJ2-3; tentatively, D is TRBD2 (6 bases). The CDR3 is 17 amino acids. Trimming stripped 0 bases from V and 0 bases from J, with 14 bases between. Germline V lookup: CDR1 SGHNT, CDR2 YYREEE (reference sequence). CDR3 in amino acids: CASSLAGRDVSTDTQYF. In nucleotides, the CDR3 is TGTGCCAGCAGCTTGGCGGGGCGGGACGTGAGCACAGATACGCAGTATTTT.

The gene calls are TRBV7-2 and TRBJ1-2; D may be TRBD1 (5 bases). In germline, CDR1 is SGHTA, CDR2 FQGNSA. V shed 3 bases and J shed 5 bases, with 22 bases lying between them. The CDR3 sequence is 17 residues long. DNA for the CDR3: TGTGCCAGCAGCTTGGGTAATGGGCGGGGCAGAGGTTATGGCTACACCTTC. Its translation: CASSLGNGRGRGYGYTF.

The chain recombines TRBV6-5 with TRBJ2-7; 9 nucleotides agree with TRBD2. Germline V gene lookup returns CDR1 MNHEY and CDR2 SVGAGI. V lost 5 bases and J lost 3; bases outside the gene matches: 2. This CDR3 has 13 amino acids. The CDR3 loop is CASSLAGNYEQYF. The CDR3 coding sequence is TGTGCCAGCAGTCTAGCGGGAAACTACGAGCAGTACTTC.

V is TRBV6-5 and J is TRBJ2-7; TRBD1 matches at 8 bases. Unmatched junction bases numbered 4, after V lost 6 bases and J lost 6 bases. Germline-derived CDR1 and CDR2 are MNHEY and SVGAGI. The CDR3 consists of 12 residues. CDR3 residues: CASRRTGSEQYF. The CDR3 DNA reads as TGTGCCAGCAGACGGACAGGGTCCGAGCAGTACTTC.

The V and J genes are TRBV7-8 and TRBJ2-3, with D possibly TRBD1 on 6 matching bases. The length of the CDR3 is 13 residues. Germline lookup yields CDR1 SGHVS and CDR2 FQNEAQ. Trimming cost V 10 bases and J 4 bases, with 15 bases left between them. The CDR3 region has the DNA TGTGCCACCACAACAGGGCGGGCAGATACGCAGTATTTT. Protein: CATTTGRADTQYF.

The rearrangement links TRBV27 to TRBJ1-5, with D possibly being TRBD1 (6 bases). V was trimmed by 4 bases and J by 2 bases, leaving 15 bases between them. This CDR3 has 16 amino acids. Germline CDR1 is MNHEY and CDR2 is SMNVEV (reference sequence). The CDR3 nucleotides are TGTGCCAGCAGTTCCCAGGGGTGGTACGGCAATCAGCCCCAGCATTTT. It is translated as CASSSQGWYGNQPQHF.

The V and J genes are TRBV5-1 and TRBJ1-3; a possible D gene is TRBD1 (6 bases). V was cut by 4 bases and J by 5 bases, with 13 bases left in between. Germline CDR1 SGHRS, CDR2 YFSETQ. This CDR3 contains 14 residues. The CDR3 region is CASSVGQPRNTIYF. DNA of the CDR3: TGCGCCAGCAGCGTGGGACAACCTCGAAACACCATATATTTT.

The CDR3 coding sequence is TGTGCCAGCAGTTACCTTAACTACGAGCAGTACTTC. This translates into CASSYLNYEQYF. The chain is built from TRBV6-2 or TRBV6-3 and TRBJ2-7; D unclear. The length of the CDR3 is 12 residues. Trimming cost V 2 bases and J 3 bases, with 5 bases left between them. The V gene's germline CDR1 is MNHEY and CDR2 SVGEGT.

The chain combines TRBV19 with TRBJ1-6; 7 bases are a match to TRBD1. Germline-derived CDR1 and CDR2 are LNHDA and SQIVND (reference sequence). After removal of 3 bases from V and 9 bases from J, the junction contained 5 bases not matched to a gene. This CDR3 spans 14 amino acids. The CDR3 bases are TGTGCCAGTAGTATGCCAGGGGGTGGTTCACCCCTCCACTTT. Translation gives CASSMPGGGSPLHF.

This clone was detected once. This chain joins TRBV7-2 and TRBJ1-1, with D possibly matching TRBD1 (6 bases). CDR3 size: 13 residues. Trimming left V 10 bases short and J 11 bases short, with 23 bases between. Germline V CDR1 and CDR2: SGHTA, FQGNSA. The CDR3 sequence is CAIQNQGGGWAFF. The CDR3 DNA follows: TGTGCCATACAGAACCAAGGGGGGGGATGGGCTTTCTTT.

This sequence joins TRBV4-3 and TRBJ2-5; 9 bases fit TRBD1. V gave up 2 bases and J gave up 2 bases; unmatched junction bases: 9. This CDR3 has 17 residues. Germline CDR1 and CDR2: LGHNA and YSLEER. The CDR3 sequence: CASSQNDRDRVQETQYF. In nucleotides, the CDR3 is TGCGCCAGCAGCCAAAACGACCGGGACAGGGTGCAAGAGACCCAGTACTTC.

CDR3 sequence (DNA): TGTGCCAGCAGCTTAGGACAGGGGGCGAATACGCAGTATTTT. It is translated as CASSLGQGANTQYF. The chain employs TRBV7-9 and TRBJ2-3; TRBD1 aligns across 10 bases. Trimming took 1 base from V and 7 from J; bases not matched to a gene: 2. CDR1 SEHNR and CDR2 FQNEAQ come from the germline V gene (reference sequence). The CDR3 length is 14 residues.

V gene TRBV19 combines with J gene TRBJ2-5; 10 bases are shared with TRBD2. CDR3 length: 15 amino acids. Germline CDR1 LNHDA, CDR2 SQIVND (reference sequence). The V and J ends lost 4 bases and 4 bases, in that order; junction bases with no gene match: 6. The CDR3 DNA sequence: TGTGCCAGTAGTAGGAGCGGGGGGGCGGGAGAGACCCAGTACTTC. Protein: CASSRSGGAGETQYF.

This clone showed up just once. The chain joins TRBV6-5 to TRBJ1-1, with TRBD1 matching over 7 bases. Germline assignment: CDR1 MNHEY and CDR2 SVGAGI. The CDR3 sequence is 13 residues long. V lost 9 bases, J lost 2 bases, and 6 bases stayed unmatched. The CDR3 is CASRDSRNTEAFF. The CDR3 DNA sequence: TGTGCCAGTCGGGACAGCCGAAACACTGAAGCTTTCTTT.

The chain couples TRBV5-1 to TRBJ2-1; 7 bases agree with TRBD1. V dropped 5 bases and J dropped 1; count of bases not matched to a gene: 3. Per germline, CDR1 SGHRS and CDR2 YFSETQ. The CDR3 runs 14 residues. CDR3 loop: CASSTQGSYNEQFF. The CDR3 coding sequence is TGCGCCAGCAGTACACAGGGGTCCTACAATGAGCAGTTCTTC.

The rearrangement joins TRBV25-1 to TRBJ2-1; perhaps TRBD1 as D (6 bases). Trimming took off 6 bases at V and 7 bases at J, with 16 bases between the two ends. CDR1 and CDR2 from the germline V gene are MGHDK and SYGVNS. This CDR3 has 14 residues. In DNA form, the CDR3 reads TGTGCCAGCAGCCAAGTGGGGGCTGCTAATGAGCAGTTCTTC. It yields the protein CASSQVGAANEQFF. Variable domain in full (rest from reference TRBV25-1 and TRBJ2-1): EADIYQTPRYLVIGTGKKITLECSQTMGHDKMYWYQQDPGMELHLIHYSYGVNSTEKGDLSSESTVSRIRTEHFPLTLESARPSHTSQYLCASSQVGAANEQFFGPGTRLTVL.

The chain is built from TRBV4-2 and TRBJ1-2; TRBD1 agrees at 7 bases. The CDR3 is made up of 16 amino acids. The V and J ends lost 1 base and 2 bases, in that order; junction bases with no gene match: 7. Germline CDR1 LGHNA, CDR2 YNFKEQ. For the CDR3, the DNA is TGTGCCAGCAGCCAAGTGGACACAGGGGAAAACTATGGCTACACCTTC. Translating gives CASSQVDTGENYGYTF.

The chain employs TRBV19 and TRBJ2-2, with D possibly TRBD1 on 7 matching bases. Germline V gives CDR1 LNHDA, CDR2 SQIVND (reference sequence). Trimming cost V 4 bases and J 4 bases, with 16 bases left between them. The CDR3 covers 16 residues. The CDR3 here is CASSSQQGRSTGELFF. The CDR3 bases are TGTGCCAGTAGTAGCCAACAGGGGAGGAGCACCGGGGAGCTGTTTTTT.

The chain employs TRBV7-3 and TRBJ2-3; D possibly corresponds to TRBD1 (6 bases). This CDR3 contains 15 residues. V was shortened by 5 bases and J by 6 bases, with 18 bases between the two germline ends. CDR1 and CDR2 from the germline V gene are SGHTA and FQGTGA. The CDR3 reads CASSMGQPAIDTQYF. CDR3 nucleotides: TGTGCCAGCAGCATGGGACAACCCGCAATTGATACGCAGTATTTT.